This entry lists 22 T cell receptor beta chains sequenced from one sample in a study of blood T cell repertoires in COVID-19. Profiling relied on immunoSEQ multiplex PCR, and the TCRdb table lists in-frame clones only, not all of them. The sample has 490,000 or so clones; around nine tenths are singletons. The sample consisted of PBMCs or T cells enriched from blood (not recorded which). The receptors were gathered from a woman in her fifties or sixties who had recovered from COVID-19.

This clone came up once. V gene TRBV5-1 combines with J gene TRBJ1-1; D remains ambiguous. Trimming stripped 4 bases from V and 5 bases from J, with 12 bases between. CDR1 is SGHRS and CDR2 is YFSETQ in the germline V gene. CDR3 length: 13 amino acids. CDR3 coding DNA: TGCGCCAGCAGCCAAAACCCGGGGACTGAAGCTTTCTTT. Encoded protein: CASSQNPGTEAFF.

This rearrangement joins TRBV4-2 to TRBJ2-1; 9 bases line up with TRBD2. Germline lookup yields CDR1 LGHNA and CDR2 YNFKEQ. This CDR3 spans 16 amino acids. J gave up 10 bases and V 0 bases, and 10 bases lay outside the gene matches. CDR3 in DNA: TGTGCCAGCAGCCAAGAATGGCGGGGGGGCTCGTTAGAGCAGTTCTTC. Protein sequence: CASSQEWRGGSLEQFF.

This chain links TRBV12-5 with TRBJ2-3; D uncertain. Germline V gene sequence: CDR1 LGHNT, CDR2 FRNRAP. This CDR3 spans 11 amino acids. V was trimmed by 6 bases and J by 3 bases, leaving 4 bases between them. The CDR3 DNA follows: TGTGCTAGTGGGAGGACAGATACGCAGTATTTT. This encodes CASGRTDTQYF.

This chain connects TRBV25-1 to TRBJ1-1, with no clear D. Trimming removed 6 bases from V and 10 bases from J, with 15 bases in between. This CDR3 spans 12 amino acids. Germline V gene lookup returns CDR1 MGHDK and CDR2 SYGVNS. The CDR3 loop is CASSLGVLGAFF. The CDR3 DNA reads TGTGCCAGCAGCCTCGGGGTACTGGGAGCTTTCTTT. Full variable domain (outside the CDR3, taken from reference TRBV25-1 and TRBJ1-1): EADIYQTPRYLVIGTGKKITLECSQTMGHDKMYWYQQDPGMELHLIHYSYGVNSTEKGDLSSESTVSRIRTEHFPLTLESARPSHTSQYLCASSLGVLGAFFGQGTRLTVV.

This clone was seen many times. At one boundary the junction diverges from the germline segment, which might be a read error. The chain is built from TRBV7-7 and TRBJ2-1; possibly TRBD2 for D (6 bases). The CDR3 is made up of 15 amino acids. Germline V gene sequence: CDR1 SSHAT, CDR2 FNYEAQ (reference sequence). The CDR3, as DNA: TGTGCTAGCAGCTTGGGACGGGGGAGCTACAATGAGCAGTTCTTC. Protein product: CASSLGRGSYNEQFF.

The chain is built from TRBV6-5 and TRBJ2-2; maybe TRBD2 (6 bases). The V end lost 6 bases, the J end lost 8 bases, and 10 bases lay between the germline ends. The CDR3 extends over 12 amino acids. Per germline, CDR1 MNHEY and CDR2 SVGAGI. Here the CDR3 DNA reads TGTGCCAGCAGCCCAGGGACTGGGGAGCTGTTTTTT. This translates into CASSPGTGELFF.

This rearrangement joins TRBV28 to TRBJ1-5; TRBD1 might be the D (6 bases). Germline lookup yields CDR1 MDHEN and CDR2 SYDVKM. V gave up 3 bases and J gave up 1 base, with 13 bases separating them. This CDR3 contains 16 residues. CDR3: CASSFLRGGSNQPQHF. DNA for the CDR3: TGTGCCAGCAGTTTCCTACGAGGGGGAAGCAATCAGCCCCAGCATTTT.

The J gene is TRBJ1-2, the V gene TRBV5-1; 10 positions agree with TRBD1. There are 15 residues in the CDR3. Germline CDR1 and CDR2: SGHRS and YFSETQ. J gave up 6 bases and V 3 bases, and 8 bases lay outside the gene matches. The CDR3 reads CASSSRDRGIDGYTF. Written as DNA, the CDR3 is TGCGCCAGCAGCTCCCGGGACAGGGGAATCGATGGCTACACCTTC. Full variable domain (outside the CDR3, taken from reference TRBV5-1 and TRBJ1-2): KAGVTQTPRYLIKTRGQQVTLSCSPISGHRSVSWYQQTPGQGLQFLFEYFSETQRNKGNFPGRFSGRQFSNSRSEMNVSTLELGDSALYLCASSSRDRGIDGYTFGSGTRLTVV.

This clone was counted a few times. The rearrangement joins TRBV6-5 to TRBJ1-2; 10 positions match TRBD1. The CDR3 consists of 15 residues. Germline V gene lookup returns CDR1 MNHEY and CDR2 SVGAGI. V was pared by 2 bases and J by 4 bases, with 4 bases of the junction left unmatched. The CDR3 loop reads CASSYEGTGAYGYTF. The DNA for the CDR3 is TGTGCCAGCAGTTACGAGGGGACAGGGGCCTATGGCTACACCTTC.

The chain has TRBV6-2 or TRBV6-3 and TRBJ2-3, with a weak D call TRBD2 (5 bases). The CDR3 has 12 amino acids. CDR1 and CDR2 from the germline V gene are MNHEY and SVGEGT. Trimming stripped 5 bases from V and 9 bases from J, with 12 bases between. The CDR3 sequence is CASSPDSSTQYF. The CDR3 nucleotides are TGTGCCAGCAGTCCGGACTCAAGCACGCAGTATTTT.

This CDR3 reads CASSISGGRDYGYTF. DNA of the CDR3: TGTGCCAGTAGTATCTCGGGGGGCCGGGACTATGGCTACACCTTC. The chain combines TRBV19 with TRBJ1-2, with D possibly matching TRBD1 (6 bases). The V end was cut by 3 bases, the J end by 3 bases, with 14 bases between. The CDR3 is made up of 15 amino acids. Germline assignment: CDR1 LNHDA and CDR2 SQIVND (reference sequence).

The chain has TRBV13 and TRBJ1-1; 7 bases are shared with TRBD1. This CDR3 has 16 residues. The trim removed 4 bases at V and 0 bases at J, leaving 8 bases unmatched. Per the germline V gene, CDR1 is PRHDT and CDR2 is FYEKMQ (reference sequence). The CDR3 DNA is TGTGCCAGCAGCTCGGGCCGACAGGGTATGAACACTGAAGCTTTCTTT. This gives the protein CASSSGRQGMNTEAFF. The full variable domain, completed using reference TRBV13 and TRBJ1-1, is AAGVIQSPRHLIKEKRETATLKCYPIPRHDTVYWYQQGPGQDPQFLISFYEKMQSDKGSIPDRFSAQQFSDYHSELNMSSLELGDSALYFCASSSGRQGMNTEAFFGQGTRLTVV.

The genes are TRBV20-1 and TRBJ1-1; TRBD1 is a possible D gene (5 bases). The germline V and J ends were trimmed by 5 bases and 4 bases, with 8 bases remaining between them. CDR3 size: 11 residues. In germline, CDR1 is DFQATT, CDR2 SNEGSKA (reference sequence). This CDR3 is CSALRGTEAFF. The CDR3 coding sequence is TGCAGTGCTTTAAGGGGCACTGAAGCTTTCTTT.

The chain carries TRBV19 and TRBJ1-2, with 8 bases that match TRBD1. The CDR3 is 14 residues long. The junction had 6 bases not matched to a gene; V was cut back by 5 bases and J by 4 bases. Germline CDR1 LNHDA, CDR2 SQIVND (reference sequence). The CDR3 sequence: CASSGSGQGYGYTF. The CDR3 nucleotides are TGTGCCAGTAGTGGTTCCGGACAGGGCTATGGCTACACCTTC.

The genes are TRBV6-1 and TRBJ2-7; D is unresolved. This CDR3 comprises 14 residues. Germline V gene sequence: CDR1 MNHNS, CDR2 SASEGT. V was trimmed by 2 bases and J by 7 bases, leaving 15 bases between them. The CDR3 DNA reads as TGTGCCAGCAGTGAACTCGGTAGCCGATGGGAGCAGTACGTC. It encodes CASSELGSRWEQYV.

The V gene is TRBV19, the J gene TRBJ1-2, with D unclear. The CDR3 has 15 residues. Trimming took 6 bases from V and 2 from J, leaving 16 bases between them. Germline CDR1 reads LNHDA; CDR2 reads SQIVND (reference sequence). Here the CDR3 reads CASRPQATKNYGYTF. CDR3 nucleotides: TGTGCCAGTAGGCCGCAAGCCACGAAAAACTATGGCTACACCTTC.

This clone was observed a handful of times. This chain uses TRBV15 with TRBJ1-2; 9 bases match TRBD1. The length of the CDR3 is 14 residues. The germline gives CDR1 LNHNV, CDR2 YYDKDF (reference sequence). V dropped 3 bases and J dropped 6; count of bases not matched to a gene: 5. The CDR3 DNA reads TGTGCCACCAGCAGGGGACAGGGCTGGCATGGCTACACCTTC. Residues: CATSRGQGWHGYTF. Supplemented by reference TRBV15 and TRBJ1-2, the full variable domain reads DAMVIQNPRYQVTQFGKPVTLSCSQTLNHNVMYWYQQKSSQAPKLLFHYYDKDFNNEADTPDNFQSRRPNTSFCFLDIRSPGLGDTAMYLCATSRGQGWHGYTFGSGTRLTVV.

This clone has just one count. This rearrangement joins TRBV5-5 to TRBJ2-7, with 7 nucleotides matching TRBD2. V gave up 0 bases and J gave up 3 bases; unmatched junction bases: 6. Germline V gene sequence: CDR1 SGHKS, CDR2 YYEKEE (reference sequence). This CDR3 contains 15 residues. This chain's CDR3 is CASSLGSSGYYEQYV. DNA for the CDR3: TGTGCCAGCAGCTTGGGATCTAGCGGTTACTACGAGCAGTACGTC.

The rearrangement links TRBV9 to TRBJ2-3, with D possibly matching TRBD2 (6 bases). The germline V gene has CDR1 SGDLS and CDR2 YYNGEE. The CDR3 has 13 residues. The germline V and J ends were trimmed by 2 bases and 9 bases, with 13 bases remaining between them. The CDR3 here is CASSVSERVTQYF. The CDR3 DNA sequence: TGTGCCAGCAGCGTTTCTGAGCGGGTAACGCAGTATTTT.

The chain combines TRBV12-5 with TRBJ1-1; maybe TRBD1 (5 bases). The CDR3 runs 13 residues. Germline CDR1 reads LGHNT; CDR2 reads FRNRAP. V gave up 7 bases and J gave up 1 base, with 10 bases separating them. CDR3 residues: CASAQTANTEAFF. The CDR3 DNA sequence: TGTGCTAGTGCCCAGACAGCGAACACTGAAGCTTTCTTT.

The J gene is TRBJ2-5, the V gene TRBV5-6; 10 bases are shared with TRBD2. Trimming removed 2 bases from V and 5 bases from J; junction bases left unmatched: 3. This CDR3 has 14 amino acids. Germline-derived CDR1 and CDR2 are SGHDT and YYEEEE. DNA for the CDR3: TGTGCCAGCAGCTTCGGGACTAGCGTGGAGACCCAGTACTTC. The encoded protein is CASSFGTSVETQYF.

The V and J genes are TRBV4-1 and TRBJ1-5, with D perhaps TRBD1 (6 bases). V lost 2 bases, J lost 4 bases, and 15 bases lay in between. The CDR3 has 16 residues. CDR1 is MGHRA, CDR2 YSYEKL, per germline. This CDR3 reads CASSQRETGSNQPQHF. CDR3 DNA sequence: TGCGCCAGCAGCCAACGCGAGACAGGTTCGAATCAGCCCCAGCATTTT.